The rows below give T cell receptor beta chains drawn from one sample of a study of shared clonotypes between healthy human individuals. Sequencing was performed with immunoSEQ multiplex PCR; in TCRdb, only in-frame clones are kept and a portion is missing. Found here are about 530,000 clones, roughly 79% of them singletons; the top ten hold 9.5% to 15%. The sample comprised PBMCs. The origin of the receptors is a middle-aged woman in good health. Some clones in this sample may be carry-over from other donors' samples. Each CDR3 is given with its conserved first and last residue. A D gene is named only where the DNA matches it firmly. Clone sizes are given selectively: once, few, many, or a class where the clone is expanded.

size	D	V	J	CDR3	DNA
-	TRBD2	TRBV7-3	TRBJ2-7	CASSFQTGTRNEQYF	TGTGCCAGCAGCTTTCAGACCGGGACTAGGAACGAGCAGTACTTC
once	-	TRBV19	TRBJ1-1	CASSEQVNTEAFF	TGTGCCAGTAGTGAACAGGTGAACACTGAAGCTTTCTTT
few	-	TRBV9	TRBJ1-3	CASSASDGANTIYF	TGTGCCAGCAGCGCCTCCGATGGCGCGAACACCATATATTTT
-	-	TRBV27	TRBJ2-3	CASSFTGYDTQYF	TGTGCCAGCAGTTTCACAGGGTATGATACGCAGTATTTT
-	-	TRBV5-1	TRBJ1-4	CASSLGGIEKLFF	TGCGCCAGCAGCTTGGGAGGGATTGAAAAACTGTTTTTT
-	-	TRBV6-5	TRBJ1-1	CASSFGGPEGFF	TGTGCCAGCAGCTTCGGGGGGCCCGAAGGCTTCTTT
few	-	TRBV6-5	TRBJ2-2	CASSYRRYTGELFF	TGTGCCAGCAGTTATCGGCGGTACACCGGGGAGCTGTTTTTT
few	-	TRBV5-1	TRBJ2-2	CASSLGLLAGELFF	TGCGCCAGCAGCTTGGGGCTGCTAGCCGGGGAGCTGTTTTTT
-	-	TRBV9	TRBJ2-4	CASSVASQTAHSEQYF	TGTGCCAGCAGCGTAGCTAGCCAGACGGCCCACTCTGAACAGTACTTC
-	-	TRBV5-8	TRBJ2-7	CASSRGKTTYEQYF	TGTGCCAGCAGTAGGGGAAAGACCACCTACGAGCAGTACTTC
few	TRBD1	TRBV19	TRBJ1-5	CASSNDRGHQPQHF	TGTGCCAGTAGTAATGACAGGGGCCATCAGCCCCAGCATTTT
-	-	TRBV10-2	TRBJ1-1	CASSAIRSNTEAFF	TGCGCCAGCAGTGCAATCCGGAGCAACACTGAAGCTTTCTTT
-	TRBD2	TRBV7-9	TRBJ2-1	CASSPWGSAGWPYNEQFF	TGTGCCAGCAGCCCCTGGGGGTCAGCGGGGTGGCCCTACAATGAGCAGTTCTTC
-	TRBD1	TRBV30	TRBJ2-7	CAWSVQGLESYEQYF	TGTGCCTGGAGTGTACAGGGGCTAGAATCCTACGAGCAGTACTTC
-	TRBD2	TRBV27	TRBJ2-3	CASSFLLAGGYTDTQYF	TGTGCCAGCAGTTTTCTCCTAGCGGGAGGGTACACAGATACGCAGTATTTT
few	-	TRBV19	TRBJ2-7	CASPHPGSPYEQYF	TGTGCCAGCCCCCACCCGGGGAGCCCCTACGAGCAGTACTTC
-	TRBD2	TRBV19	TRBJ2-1	CASSIVAGGSGRGNEQFF	TGTGCCAGTAGTATAGTGGCCGGTGGTAGCGGGAGGGGGAATGAGCAGTTCTTC
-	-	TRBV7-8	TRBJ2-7	CASSPWTVVTALSYEQYF	TGTGCCAGCAGCCCCTGGACAGTCGTGACCGCCTTATCCTACGAGCAGTACTTC
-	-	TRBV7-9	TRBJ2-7	CASSSTNSRDPYEQYF	TGTGCCAGCAGCTCAACTAACAGCAGGGATCCCTACGAGCAGTACTTC
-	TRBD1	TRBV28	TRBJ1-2	CASRSGGATVYGYTF	TGTGCCAGCAGGTCAGGGGGCGCGACGGTCTATGGCTACACCTTC
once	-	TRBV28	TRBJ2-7	CASSPQGHEQYF	TGTGCCAGCAGTCCGCAGGGTCACGAGCAGTACTTC
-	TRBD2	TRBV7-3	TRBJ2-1	CASSLKAATSGRSNEQFF	TGTGCCAGCAGCTTAAAGGCAGCGACTAGCGGGAGGAGCAATGAGCAGTTCTTC
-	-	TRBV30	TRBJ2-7	CAWSVRRGLYEQYF	TGTGCCTGGAGTGTACGCCGGGGCTTGTACGAGCAGTACTTC
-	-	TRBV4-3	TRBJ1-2	CASSQSLGEAYGYTF	TGCGCCAGCAGCCAGAGCCTCGGGGAGGCCTATGGCTACACCTTC
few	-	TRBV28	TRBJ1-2	CASSPGTYGYTF	TGTGCCAGCAGTCCCGGGACCTATGGCTACACCTTC
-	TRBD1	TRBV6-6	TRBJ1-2	CASSYDGQGHHGYTF	TGTGCCAGCAGTTACGATGGACAGGGGCACCATGGCTACACCTTC
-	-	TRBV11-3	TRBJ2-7	CASSSTDRSNEQYF	TGTGCCAGCAGCTCCACTGACAGGAGCAACGAGCAGTACTTC
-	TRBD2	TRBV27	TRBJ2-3	CASSLRRPASGSTDTQYF	TGTGCCAGCAGTTTAAGGCGCCCCGCTAGCGGGAGCACAGATACGCAGTATTTT
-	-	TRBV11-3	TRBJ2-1	CASSLEGRSSSYNEQFF	TGTGCCAGCAGCTTAGAAGGGAGGAGCAGCTCCTACAATGAGCAGTTCTTC
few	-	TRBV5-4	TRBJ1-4	CASSLSVSATNEKLFF	TGTGCCAGCAGCTTGTCTGTCTCCGCAACTAATGAAAAACTGTTTTTT
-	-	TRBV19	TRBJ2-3	CASSIPSALSTDTQYF	TGTGCCAGTAGTATTCCTAGCGCCCTTAGCACAGATACGCAGTATTTT
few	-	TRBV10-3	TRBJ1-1	CAISREGDTEAFF	TGTGCCATCAGCCGAGAGGGGGACACTGAAGCTTTCTTT
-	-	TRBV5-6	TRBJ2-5	CASSLALGESETQYF	TGTGCCAGCAGCTTGGCCTTGGGGGAGTCGGAGACCCAGTACTTC
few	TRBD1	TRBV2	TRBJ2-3	CATGQVTDTQYF	TGTGCCACAGGACAGGTCACAGATACGCAGTATTTT
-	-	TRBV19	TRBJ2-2	CASSKGRGTGELFF	TGTGCCTCCTCGAAAGGGCGCGGCACCGGGGAGCTGTTTTTT
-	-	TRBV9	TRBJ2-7	CASSVGPGVGEQYF	TGTGCCAGCAGCGTAGGGCCCGGGGTAGGCGAGCAGTACTTC
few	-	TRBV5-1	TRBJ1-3	CASSLGSGNTIYF	TGCGCCAGCAGCTTGGGTAGCGGAAACACCATATATTTT
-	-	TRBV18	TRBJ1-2	CASSPLGGAYGYTF	TGTGCCAGCTCACCACTCGGGGGCGCGTATGGCTACACCTTC
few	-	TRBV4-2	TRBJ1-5	CASSQGTVSNQPQHF	TGTGCCAGCAGCCAAGGAACAGTTAGCAATCAGCCCCAGCATTTT
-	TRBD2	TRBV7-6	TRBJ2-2	CASSLTSGRDITGELFF	TGTGCCAGCAGCCTCACTAGCGGGAGGGACATCACCGGGGAGCTGTTTTTT
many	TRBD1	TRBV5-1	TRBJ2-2	CASSRTGGANTGELFF	TGCGCCAGCAGCAGAACAGGGGGCGCGAACACCGGGGAGCTGTTTTTT
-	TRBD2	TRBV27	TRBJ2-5	CASSPTGTSGSETQYF	TGTGCCAGCAGCCCCACCGGGACTAGCGGGAGTGAGACCCAGTACTTC
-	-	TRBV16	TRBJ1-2	CASSPGRVGYTF	TGTGCCAGCAGCCCGGGGCGGGTCGGCTACACCTTC
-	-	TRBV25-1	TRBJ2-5	CASSEEGRRVETQYF	TGTGCCAGCAGTGAGGAGGGCCGAAGGGTAGAGACCCAGTACTTC
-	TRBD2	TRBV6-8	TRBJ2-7	CASSCSGPDDSPYEQYF	TGTGCCAGCAGTTGTAGCGGGCCTGACGATAGTCCCTACGAGCAGTACTTC
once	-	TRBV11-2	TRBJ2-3	CASTQVHTDTQYF	TGTGCCAGCACCCAGGTACACACAGATACGCAGTATTTT
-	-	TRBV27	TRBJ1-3	CASSRYYSGNTIYF	TGTGCCAGCAGTAGGTATTACTCTGGAAACACCATATATTTT
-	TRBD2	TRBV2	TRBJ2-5	CASSERSGGRETQYF	TGTGCCAGCAGTGAACGTTCGGGGGGTCGGGAGACCCAGTACTTC
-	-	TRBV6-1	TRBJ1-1	CASPNRNTEAFF	TGTGCCAGCCCCAACAGGAACACTGAAGCTTTCTTT
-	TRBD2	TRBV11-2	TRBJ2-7	CASSPRGGTSSYEQYF	TGTGCCAGCAGCCCCCGGGGGGGAACGAGCTCCTACGAGCAGTACTTC
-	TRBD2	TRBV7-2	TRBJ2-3	CASSLASGGGTQYF	TGTGCCAGCAGCTTAGCGTCGGGGGGAGGGACGCAGTATTTT
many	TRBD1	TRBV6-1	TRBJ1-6	CASLTRQGPSLHF	TGTGCCAGCCTAACCCGACAGGGCCCATCCCTCCACTTT
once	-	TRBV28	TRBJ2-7	CASSFGPGRLTYEQYF	TGTGCCAGCAGTTTCGGGCCTGGTCGGTTAACCTACGAGCAGTACTTC
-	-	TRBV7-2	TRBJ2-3	CASSLAVATDTQYF	TGTGCCAGCAGCTTAGCGGTGGCCACAGATACGCAGTATTTT
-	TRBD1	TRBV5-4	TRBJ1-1	CASSFQGDTEAFF	TGTGCCAGCAGCTTTCAGGGGGACACTGAAGCTTTCTTT
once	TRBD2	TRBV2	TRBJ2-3	CASRARTSGISYTQYF	TGTGCCAGCAGGGCCCGGACTAGCGGGATAAGTTATACGCAGTATTTT
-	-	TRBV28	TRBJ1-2	CASSSGINYGYTF	TGTGCCAGCAGTTCCGGGATTAACTATGGCTACACCTTC
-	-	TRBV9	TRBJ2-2	CASSVGSVANTGELFF	TGTGCCAGCAGCGTAGGGTCAGTTGCGAACACCGGGGAGCTGTTTTTT
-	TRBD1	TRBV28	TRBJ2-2	CASSLLGGGTGELFF	TGTGCCAGCAGTTTATTAGGGGGCGGCACCGGGGAGCTGTTTTTT
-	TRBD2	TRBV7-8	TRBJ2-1	CASSSWTSGAYNEQFF	TGTGCCAGCAGCTCCTGGACTAGCGGGGCCTACAATGAGCAGTTCTTC